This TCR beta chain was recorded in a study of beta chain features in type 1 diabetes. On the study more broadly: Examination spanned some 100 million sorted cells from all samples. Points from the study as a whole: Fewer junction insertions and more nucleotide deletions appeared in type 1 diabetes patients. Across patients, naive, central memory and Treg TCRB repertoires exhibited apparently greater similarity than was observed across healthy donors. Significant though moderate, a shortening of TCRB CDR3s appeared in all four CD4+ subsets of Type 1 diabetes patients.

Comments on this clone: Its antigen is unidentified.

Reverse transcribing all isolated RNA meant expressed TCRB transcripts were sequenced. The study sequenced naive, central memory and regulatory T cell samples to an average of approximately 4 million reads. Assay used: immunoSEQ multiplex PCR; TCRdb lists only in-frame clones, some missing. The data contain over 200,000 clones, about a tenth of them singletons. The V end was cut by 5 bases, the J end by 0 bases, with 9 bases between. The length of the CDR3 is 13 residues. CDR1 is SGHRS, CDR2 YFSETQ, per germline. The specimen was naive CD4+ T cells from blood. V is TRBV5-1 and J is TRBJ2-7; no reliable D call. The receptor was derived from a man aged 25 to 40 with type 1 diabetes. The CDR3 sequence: CASSHDISYEQYF. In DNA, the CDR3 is TGCGCCAGCAGTCACGACATCTCCTACGAGCAGTACTTC.